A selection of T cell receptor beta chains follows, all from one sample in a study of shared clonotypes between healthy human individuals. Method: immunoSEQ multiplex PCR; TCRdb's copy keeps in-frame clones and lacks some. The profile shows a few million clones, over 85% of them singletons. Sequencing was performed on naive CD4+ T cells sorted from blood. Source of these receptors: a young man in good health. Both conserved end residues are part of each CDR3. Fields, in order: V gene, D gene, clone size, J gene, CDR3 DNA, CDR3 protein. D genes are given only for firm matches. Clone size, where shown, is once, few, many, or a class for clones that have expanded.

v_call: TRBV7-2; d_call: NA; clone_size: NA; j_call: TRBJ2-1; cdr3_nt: TGTGCCAGCAGCTTAGTCACCAGGATCTGGTACAATGAGCAGTTCTTC; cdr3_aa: CASSLVTRIWYNEQFF
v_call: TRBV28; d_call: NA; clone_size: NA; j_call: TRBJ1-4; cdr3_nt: TGTGCCAGCAGCCGTCGACAGGCCACTAATGAAAAACTGTTTTTT; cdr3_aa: CASSRRQATNEKLFF
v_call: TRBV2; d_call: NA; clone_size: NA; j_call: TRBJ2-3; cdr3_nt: TGTGCCGGGCCCCCCCCTCAGGGGAGGGAAGATACGCAGTATTTT; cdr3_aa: CAGPPPQGREDTQYF
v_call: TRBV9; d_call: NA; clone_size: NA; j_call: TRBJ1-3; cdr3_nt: TGTGCCAGCAGCGTAGAGGGCAGCTCTGGAAACACCATATATTTT; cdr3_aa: CASSVEGSSGNTIYF
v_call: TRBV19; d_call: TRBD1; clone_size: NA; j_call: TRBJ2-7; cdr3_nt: TGTGCCAGTAGGGGGGACAGGACCTACGAGCAGTACTTC; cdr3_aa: CASRGDRTYEQYF
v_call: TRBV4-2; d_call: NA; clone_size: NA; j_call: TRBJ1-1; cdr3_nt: TGTGCCAGCAGACAAAAAGGGGGGGCTGAAGCTTTCTTT; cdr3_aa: CASRQKGGAEAFF
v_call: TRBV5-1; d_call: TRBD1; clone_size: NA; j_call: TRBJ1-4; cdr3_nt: TGCGCCAGCAGTTTGCCTCAGGGGGCCGGTGTTGAAAAACTGTTTTTT; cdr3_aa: CASSLPQGAGVEKLFF
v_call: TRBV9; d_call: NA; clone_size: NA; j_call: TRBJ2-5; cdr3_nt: TGTGCCAGCAGCCCAGGGGCTAGCGGTTACCAAGAGACCCAGTACTTC; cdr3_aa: CASSPGASGYQETQYF
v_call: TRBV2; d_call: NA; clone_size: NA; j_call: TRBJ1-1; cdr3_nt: TGTGCCAGCAGATTCGCAGGCCTCAAAGTCGGCACTGAAGCTTTCTTT; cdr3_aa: CASRFAGLKVGTEAFF
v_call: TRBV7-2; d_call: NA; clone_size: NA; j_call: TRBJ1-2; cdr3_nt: TGTGCCAGCAGCTTACAGGAGCGAGGGATCTATGGCTACACCTTC; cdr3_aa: CASSLQERGIYGYTF
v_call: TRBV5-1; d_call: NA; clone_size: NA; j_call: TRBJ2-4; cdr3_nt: TGCGCCAGCAGCTTGGAAGGGGGGTCCAAAAACATTCAGTACTTC; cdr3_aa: CASSLEGGSKNIQYF
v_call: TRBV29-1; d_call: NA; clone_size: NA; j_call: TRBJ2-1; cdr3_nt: TGCAGCGTTGAAGCTAGTTTCCGGGGGGAGCAGTTCTTC; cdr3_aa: CSVEASFRGEQFF
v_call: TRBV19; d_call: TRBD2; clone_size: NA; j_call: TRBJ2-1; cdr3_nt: TGTGCCAGTAGTATTTGGGACTACCTTTACAATGAGCAGTTCTTC; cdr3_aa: CASSIWDYLYNEQFF
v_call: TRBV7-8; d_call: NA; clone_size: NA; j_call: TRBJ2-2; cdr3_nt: TGTGCCAGCAGCAGGACTCCGAACACCGGGGAGCTGTTTTTT; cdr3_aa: CASSRTPNTGELFF
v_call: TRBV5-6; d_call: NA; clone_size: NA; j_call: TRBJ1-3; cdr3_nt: TGTGCCAGCAGCGGGGGGCCTGGACCGACCTCTGGAAACACCATATATTTT; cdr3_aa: CASSGGPGPTSGNTIYF
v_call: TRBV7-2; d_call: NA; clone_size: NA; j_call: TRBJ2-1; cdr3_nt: TGTGCCAGCAGCCCCCGATTCAGTGAGCAGTTCTTC; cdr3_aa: CASSPRFSEQFF
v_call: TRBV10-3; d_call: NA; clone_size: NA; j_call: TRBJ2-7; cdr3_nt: TGTGCCATCAGTCTTAAAGGCGAGCAGTACTTC; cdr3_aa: CAISLKGEQYF
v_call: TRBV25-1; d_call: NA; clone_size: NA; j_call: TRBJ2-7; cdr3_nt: NA; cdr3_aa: CASSDVGGGAYF
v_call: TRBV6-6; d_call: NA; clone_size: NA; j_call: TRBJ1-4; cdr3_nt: TGTGCCAGCAGTGCCGGGACCTTGGCAGGAAAACTGTTTTTT; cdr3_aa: CASSAGTLAGKLFF
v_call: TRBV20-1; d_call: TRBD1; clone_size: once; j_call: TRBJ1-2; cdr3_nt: TGCAGTGCAATCCAGGGGGCGGGCTACACCTTC; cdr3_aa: CSAIQGAGYTF
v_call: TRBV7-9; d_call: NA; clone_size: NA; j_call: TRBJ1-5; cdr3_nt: TGTGCCAGCAGCTTTGGGGGGGGTGTTGTTTTTGGCAATCAGCCCCAGCATTTT; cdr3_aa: CASSFGGGVVFGNQPQHF
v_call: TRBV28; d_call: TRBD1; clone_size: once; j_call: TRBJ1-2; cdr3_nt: TGTGCCAGCATCAGGACAGGGGAAGGCTACACCTTC; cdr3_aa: CASIRTGEGYTF
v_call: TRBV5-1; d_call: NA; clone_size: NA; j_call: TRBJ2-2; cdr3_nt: TGCGCCAGCAGCTTGGAACGAGGGGACACCGGGGAGCTGTTTTTT; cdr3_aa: CASSLERGDTGELFF
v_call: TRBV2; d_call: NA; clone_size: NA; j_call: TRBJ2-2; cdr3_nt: TGTGCCAGCAGTGTAAGGAACACCGGGGAGCTGTTTTTT; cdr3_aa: CASSVRNTGELFF
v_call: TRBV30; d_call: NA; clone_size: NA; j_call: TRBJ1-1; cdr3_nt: TGTGCCTGGAGTGATAGGAACACTGAAGCTTTCTTT; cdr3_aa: CAWSDRNTEAFF
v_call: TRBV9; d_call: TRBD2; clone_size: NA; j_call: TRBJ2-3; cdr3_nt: TGTGCCAGCAGCGTAGACCCCCTAGCGGGGGGGAGCGGTACGCAGTATTTT; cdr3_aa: CASSVDPLAGGSGTQYF
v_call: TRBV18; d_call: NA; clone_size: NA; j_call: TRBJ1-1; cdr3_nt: TGTGCCAGCTCACTCCAAGGGGAAGGGTTGGACACTGAAGCTTTCTTT; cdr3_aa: CASSLQGEGLDTEAFF
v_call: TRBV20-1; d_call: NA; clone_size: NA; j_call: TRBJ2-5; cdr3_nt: TGCAGTGCTAAGTTAAAAGAGACCCAGTACTTC; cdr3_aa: CSAKLKETQYF
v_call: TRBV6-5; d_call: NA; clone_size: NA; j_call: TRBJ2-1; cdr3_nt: TGTGCCAGCAGTATGAGGGACTTGGGGAATGAGCAGTTCTTC; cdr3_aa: CASSMRDLGNEQFF
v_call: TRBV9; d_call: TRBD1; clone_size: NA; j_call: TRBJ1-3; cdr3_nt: TGTGCCAGCAGCCCCGAGAAGGGGGCAGGAAACACCATATATTTT; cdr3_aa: CASSPEKGAGNTIYF
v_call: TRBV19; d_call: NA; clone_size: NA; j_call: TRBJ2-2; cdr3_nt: TGTGCCAGTAATCCTTTTAGCGGCAGCACCGGGGAGCTGTTTTTT; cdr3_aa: CASNPFSGSTGELFF
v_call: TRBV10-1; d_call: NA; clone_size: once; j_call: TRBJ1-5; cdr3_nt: TGCGCCAGCATAAGGATACCCTACAGGGAGGGGGATCGCCAGCCCCAGCATTTT; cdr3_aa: CASIRIPYREGDRQPQHF
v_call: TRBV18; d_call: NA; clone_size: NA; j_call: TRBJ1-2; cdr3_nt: TGTGCCAGCTCACCTGGGACGGACTATGGCTACACCTTC; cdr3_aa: CASSPGTDYGYTF
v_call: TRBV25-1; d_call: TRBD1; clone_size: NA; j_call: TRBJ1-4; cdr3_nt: TGTGCCAGCAGTGAAACATTTGGGACAGTTAATGAAAAACTGTTTTTT; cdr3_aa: CASSETFGTVNEKLFF
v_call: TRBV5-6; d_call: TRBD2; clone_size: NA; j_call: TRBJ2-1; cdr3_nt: TGTGCCAGCAGCCCGGGACTAGCGGGGGCTGGGGGGTTCTTC; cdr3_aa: CASSPGLAGAGGFF
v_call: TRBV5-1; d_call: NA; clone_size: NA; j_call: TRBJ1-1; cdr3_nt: TGCGCCAGCAGCCCCGGACAGACCCACGGACCGAGCACTGAAGCTTTCTTT; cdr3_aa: CASSPGQTHGPSTEAFF
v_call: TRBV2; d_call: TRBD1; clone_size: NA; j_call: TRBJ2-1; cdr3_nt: TGTGCCAACAACCGGGACAGGTACAATGAGCAGTTCTTC; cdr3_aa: CANNRDRYNEQFF
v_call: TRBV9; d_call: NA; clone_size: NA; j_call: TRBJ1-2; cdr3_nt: TGTGCCAGCAGCCCTCGGCCTTACATAGGGGATGGCTACACCTTC; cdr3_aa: CASSPRPYIGDGYTF
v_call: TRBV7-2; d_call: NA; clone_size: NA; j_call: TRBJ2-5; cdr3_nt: TGTGCCAGCAGCTCTACGAGGGGGCAAGAGACCCAGTACTTC; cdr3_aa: CASSSTRGQETQYF
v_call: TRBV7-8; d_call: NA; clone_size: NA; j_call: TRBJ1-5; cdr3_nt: TGTGCCAGCAGCTTAGAAGCTGTATTCTGGGGATACGAGGAGGGCAATCAGCCCCAGCATTTT; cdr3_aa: CASSLEAVFWGYEEGNQPQHF
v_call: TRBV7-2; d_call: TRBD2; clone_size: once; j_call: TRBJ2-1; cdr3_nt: TGTGCCAGCAGCTTAGATCATGTGGGGACTAGCGGGAGTGATGAGCAGTTCTTC; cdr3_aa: CASSLDHVGTSGSDEQFF
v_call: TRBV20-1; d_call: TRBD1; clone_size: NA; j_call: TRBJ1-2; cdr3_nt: TGCAGTTCCGGACAGGAATATGGCTACACCTTC; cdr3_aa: CSSGQEYGYTF
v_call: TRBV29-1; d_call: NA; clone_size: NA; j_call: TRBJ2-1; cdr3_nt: TGCAGCGTTGACGGAAGTAGCTCCTACAATGAGCAGTTCTTC; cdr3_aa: CSVDGSSSYNEQFF
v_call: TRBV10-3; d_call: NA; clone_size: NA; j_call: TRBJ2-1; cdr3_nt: TGTGCCATCACCGGCACCCCCACCCAATCTGAGCAGTTCTTC; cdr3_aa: CAITGTPTQSEQFF
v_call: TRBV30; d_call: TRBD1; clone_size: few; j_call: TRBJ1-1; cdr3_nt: TGTGCCTGGAGTGCACAGGGGGCCCCGCTGGTCTTT; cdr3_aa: CAWSAQGAPLVF
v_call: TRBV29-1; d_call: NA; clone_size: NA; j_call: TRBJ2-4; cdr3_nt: TGCAGCGCTGAGCGGCCGGTCGGTGCCAAAAACATTCAGTACTTC; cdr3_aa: CSAERPVGAKNIQYF
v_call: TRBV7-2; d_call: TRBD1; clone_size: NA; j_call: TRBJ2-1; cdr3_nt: TGTGCCAGCAGCGCAGGGACAGCTTACAATGAGCAGTTCTTC; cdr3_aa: CASSAGTAYNEQFF
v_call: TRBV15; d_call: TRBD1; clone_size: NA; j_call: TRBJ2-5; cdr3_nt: TGTGCCACCAGCAGAGGAGGGGGCAGGGGCCAAGAGACCCAGTACTTC; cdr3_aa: CATSRGGGRGQETQYF
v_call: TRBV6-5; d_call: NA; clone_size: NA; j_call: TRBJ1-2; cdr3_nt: TGTGCCAGCAGGGACGAGTACTATGGCTACACCTTC; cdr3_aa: CASRDEYYGYTF
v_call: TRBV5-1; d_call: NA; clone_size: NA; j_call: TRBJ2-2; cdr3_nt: TGCGCCAGCAGCTTTCCCCCCGGGGAGCTGTTTTTT; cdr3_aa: CASSFPPGELFF
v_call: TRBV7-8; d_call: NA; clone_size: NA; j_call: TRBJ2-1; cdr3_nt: TGTGCCAGCAGCTTAGAGGGAGTATCGGCAAATGAGCAGTTCTTC; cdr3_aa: CASSLEGVSANEQFF
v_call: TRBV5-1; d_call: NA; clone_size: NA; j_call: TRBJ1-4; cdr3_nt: TGCGCCAGCAGCCCGCAGTCAACTAATGAAAAACTGTTTTTT; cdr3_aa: CASSPQSTNEKLFF
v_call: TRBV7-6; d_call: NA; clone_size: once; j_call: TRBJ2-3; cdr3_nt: TGTGCCAGCAGCTCGATAGACCTCACAGATACGCAGTATTTT; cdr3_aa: CASSSIDLTDTQYF
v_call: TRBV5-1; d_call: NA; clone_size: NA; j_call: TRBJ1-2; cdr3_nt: TGCGCCAGCAGCCGTGCGGCAGCTGGCTACACCTTC; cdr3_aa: CASSRAAAGYTF